The source of this TCR beta chain is a study of blood T cell repertoires in COVID-19. Germline CDR1 reads SQVTM; CDR2 reads ANQGSEA. J lost 4 bases, V lost 8 bases, and 11 bases had no gene match. The length of the CDR3 is 14 residues. Followed over time, Seattle patients had been enrolled while infection was active. In the authors' methods: Estimation of nucleated cell counts relied on the amplification of reference gene primers. Sequencing was performed with immunoSEQ multiplex PCR; in TCRdb, only in-frame clones are kept and a portion is missing. V, J and clone size were drawn from that table, and D and trimming were deduced from the DNA. This sample carries 440,000 or so clones, about 88% of them seen once, and the ten largest clones take 1.5% to 1.7%.

This TCR derives from a woman between 40 and 50 years old with COVID-19, enrolled during active disease. The rearrangement links TRBV29-1 to TRBJ2-1; 7 bases are a match to TRBD2. The sequenced sample consisted of peripheral blood. CDR3 residues: CSSTRRERYNEQFF. The DNA for the CDR3 is TGCAGCTCCACCCGGCGGGAGAGGTACAATGAGCAGTTCTTC.